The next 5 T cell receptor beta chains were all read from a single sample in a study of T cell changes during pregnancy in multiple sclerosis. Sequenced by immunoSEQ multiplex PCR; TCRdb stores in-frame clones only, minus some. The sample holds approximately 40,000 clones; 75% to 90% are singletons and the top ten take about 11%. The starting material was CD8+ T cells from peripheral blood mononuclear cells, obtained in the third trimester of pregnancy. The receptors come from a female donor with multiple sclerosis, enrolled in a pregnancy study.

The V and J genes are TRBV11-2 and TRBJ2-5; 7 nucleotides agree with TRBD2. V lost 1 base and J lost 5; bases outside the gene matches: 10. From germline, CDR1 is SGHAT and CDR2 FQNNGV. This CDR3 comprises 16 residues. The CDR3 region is CASSLGPSGVSETQYF. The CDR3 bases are TGTGCCAGCAGCTTAGGTCCGAGCGGGGTATCGGAGACCCAGTACTTC. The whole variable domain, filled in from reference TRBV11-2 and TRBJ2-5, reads EAGVAQSPRYKIIEKRQSVAFWCNPISGHATLYWYQQILGQGPKLLIQFQNNGVVDDSQLPKDRFSAERLKGVDSTLKIQPAKLEDSAVYLCASSLGPSGVSETQYFGPGTRLLVL.

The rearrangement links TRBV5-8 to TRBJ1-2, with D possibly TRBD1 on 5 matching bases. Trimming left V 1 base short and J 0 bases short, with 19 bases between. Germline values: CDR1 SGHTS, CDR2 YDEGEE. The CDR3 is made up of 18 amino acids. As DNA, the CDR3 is TGTGCCAGCAGCTTGCCAGGCGGGGGAAACCTAGCTAACTATGGCTACACCTTC. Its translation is CASSLPGGGNLANYGYTF.

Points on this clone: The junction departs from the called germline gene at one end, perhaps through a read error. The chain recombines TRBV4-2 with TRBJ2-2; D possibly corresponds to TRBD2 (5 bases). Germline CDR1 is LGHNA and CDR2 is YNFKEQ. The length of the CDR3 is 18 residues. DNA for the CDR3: TGTGCCAGCAGCCAAGTCTCTAACTTCCCGGGGAACGCCGGGGAGCTGTTTTTT. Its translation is CASSQVSNFPGNAGELFF.

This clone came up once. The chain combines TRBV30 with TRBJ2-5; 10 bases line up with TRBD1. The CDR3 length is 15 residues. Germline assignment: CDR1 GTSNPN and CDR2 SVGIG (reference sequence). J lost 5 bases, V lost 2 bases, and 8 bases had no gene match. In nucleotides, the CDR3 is TGTGCCTGGAGTAAGGGACAGGGGCTGTCCGAGACCCAGTACTTC. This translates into CAWSKGQGLSETQYF.

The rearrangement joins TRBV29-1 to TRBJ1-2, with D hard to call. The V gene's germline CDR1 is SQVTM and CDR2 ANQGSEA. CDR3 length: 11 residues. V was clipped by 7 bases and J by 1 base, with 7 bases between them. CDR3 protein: CSGGLNYGYTF. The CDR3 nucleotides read TGCAGCGGAGGACTTAACTATGGCTACACCTTC.